This T cell receptor (beta chain) is drawn from a study of neurological immune-mediated disorders. Overall study results and limits: The study found no CDR3 amino acid sequences shared by expanded clones across subjects, suggesting private repertoires in all groups. The multiple sclerosis repertoire cluster had no clinical or MRI feature associated with it. Repertoires from 18 of 34 multiple sclerosis patients grouped phylogenetically into a related-CDR3 cluster, suggesting a possible signature.

This clonotype was counted at least ten times. The antigen is undetermined. CDR1 is MNHNY, CDR2 SVGAGI, per germline (reference sequence). The V and J ends lost 5 bases and 4 bases respectively, with 20 bases between them. The CDR3 is 16 residues long. The cDNA came from 5'RACE, which used 10-nucleotide random UMIs. TCRdb fed the 5' RACE reads into MiXCR, producing one record per CDR3 protein. The sample shows 50,000 to 55,000 distinct CDR3 sequences, around 4% of them seen only once. The sequenced sample was PBMCs. The receptor's source is a man in his 60s with multiple sclerosis. The rearrangement uses TRBV6-6 and TRBJ1-2, with D tentatively TRBD1 (5 bases). CDR3 DNA sequence: TGTGCCAGCAGTACGCCCGGGACGGAGTACTCCTATGGCTACACCTTC. The encoded protein is CASSTPGTEYSYGYTF.